A single sample is the source of the 25 T cell receptor beta chains below, sequenced in a study of CD8 T cells in ankylosing spondylitis (dated by TCRdb to about 2017). Library creation used 5' RACE. The sequencer was an Illumina HiSeq 2500. The public sequencing data were trimmed at Q25 with fastp and processed into clonotypes with MiXCR by TCRdb, which kept only in-frame beta chains. For every CDR3 protein sequence, its rows merge into one entry that carries the most common genes and DNA. The sample table contains about 400,000 distinct CDR3 sequences; only one count was recorded for 20% of them. The ten top clones hold approximately 14% of the sample. Input material: blood, either unsorted or a sorted T cell fraction (not recorded which). Receptors originate from a male donor with ankylosing spondylitis or in good health (not recorded which).

This clonotype was detected only a few times. V is TRBV29-1 and J is TRBJ1-1; 7 bases are a match to TRBD1. After removal of 0 bases from V and 1 base from J, the junction contained 5 bases not matched to a gene. Germline CDR1 SQVTM, CDR2 ANQGSEA. This CDR3 spans 15 amino acids. The CDR3 DNA reads as TGCAGCGTTGAAGATGAGGGGGACAGGAACACTGAAGCTTTCTTT. Its translation is CSVEDEGDRNTEAFF. The full variable domain, completed using reference TRBV29-1 and TRBJ1-1, is SAVISQKPSRDICQRGTSLTIQCQVDSQVTMMFWYRQQPGQSLTLIATANQGSEATYESGFVIDKFPISRPNLTFSTLTVSNMSPEDSSIYLCSVEDEGDRNTEAFFGQGTRLTVV.

The V gene is TRBV10-3, the J gene TRBJ2-7; TRBD1 is a possible D gene (6 bases). The CDR3 is 14 amino acids. Trimming left V 4 bases short and J 4 bases short, with 14 bases between. Germline V CDR1 and CDR2: ENHRY, SYGVKD. The CDR3 region is CAISARQDSYEQYF. The CDR3 coding sequence is TGTGCCATCAGTGCTAGACAGGATTCATACGAGCAGTACTTC.

This clonotype was seen more than once but under ten times. V gene TRBV30 combines with J gene TRBJ2-3; the D is unclear. This CDR3 is built from 14 residues. Trimming left V 0 bases short and J 6 bases short, with 13 bases between. The germline gives CDR1 GTSNPN, CDR2 SVGIG (reference sequence). The DNA for the CDR3 is TGTGCCTGGAGTGTACTGGATCGCTCTGATACGCAGTATTTT. Its protein is CAWSVLDRSDTQYF.

This chain uses TRBV20-1 with TRBJ2-7; a weak D match, TRBD2 (6 bases). The V end was cut by 3 bases, the J end by 4 bases, with 16 bases between. Germline V gene sequence: CDR1 DFQATT, CDR2 SNEGSKA (reference sequence). The CDR3 spans 14 residues. Written as DNA, the CDR3 is TGCAGTGCTAGTCCAGGAGGGGCCCTTTACGAGCAGTACTTC. Protein: CSASPGGALYEQYF.

This chain links TRBV7-2 with TRBJ2-3; D possibly uses TRBD1 or TRBD2 (7 bases each). The CDR3 length is 15 residues. V lost 6 bases and J 6 bases, leaving 19 bases between the germline ends. Germline V gene lookup returns CDR1 SGHTA and CDR2 FQGNSA. The CDR3 protein is CASRPTQGGMDTQYF. CDR3 nucleotides: TGTGCCAGCAGGCCCACGCAGGGGGGGATGGATACGCAGTATTTT.

The V call is TRBV6-1, the J call TRBJ1-2, with TRBD1 matching over 7 bases. Unmatched junction bases numbered 4, after V lost 10 bases and J lost 5 bases. Looked up from germline, CDR1 is MNHNS and CDR2 is SASEGT. CDR3 length: 11 amino acids. This CDR3 reads CATRQGYGYTF. Here the CDR3 DNA reads TGTGCCACCAGACAGGGATATGGCTACACCTTC.

This clonotype has just a few counts. The chain uses TRBV11-2 and TRBJ2-4; 8 nucleotides agree with TRBD2. Germline V gene sequence: CDR1 SGHAT, CDR2 FQNNGV. The CDR3 contains 16 residues. V shed 0 bases and J 4 bases; nucleotides not matched to a gene: 5. This CDR3 is CASSLEASGPKNIQYF. The CDR3 region has the DNA TGTGCCAGCAGCTTAGAGGCTAGCGGGCCGAAAAACATTCAGTACTTC.

J is TRBJ1-2 and V is TRBV7-9; D gene unclear. Trimming pared 5 bases from V and 6 bases from J, leaving 10 bases between. The CDR3 has 12 residues. CDR1 and CDR2 from the germline V gene are SEHNR and FQNEAQ (reference sequence). This chain's CDR3 is CASSLSLDGYTF. DNA of the CDR3: TGTGCCAGCAGCCTCTCACTGGATGGCTACACCTTC.

This chain links TRBV4-1 with TRBJ1-5; D remains unclear. In germline, CDR1 is MGHRA, CDR2 YSYEKL. The CDR3 is 13 amino acids. The ends were cut back, 0 bases at V and 5 bases at J, with 5 bases in the middle. DNA of the CDR3: TGCGCCAGCAGCCAAGATCTATATCAGCCCCAGCATTTT. Encoded protein: CASSQDLYQPQHF.

V and J are TRBV7-9 and TRBJ2-7, with 9 bases lining up with TRBD1. The CDR3 is made up of 14 amino acids. From germline, CDR1 is SEHNR and CDR2 FQNEAQ (reference sequence). V was pared by 2 bases and J by 6 bases, with 5 bases of the junction left unmatched. The CDR3 sequence: CASSLQDRGREQYF. The CDR3 DNA follows: TGTGCCAGCAGCTTACAGGACAGGGGTCGCGAGCAGTACTTC.

This clonotype appeared a few times. The chain links TRBV28 to TRBJ2-1, with D uncertain. This CDR3 comprises 13 residues. Trimming removed 3 bases from V and 3 bases from J, with 6 bases in between. The germline V gene has CDR1 MDHEN and CDR2 SYDVKM. Written as DNA, the CDR3 is TGTGCCAGCAGTTTTTACAACTACAATGAGCAGTTCTTC. It yields the protein CASSFYNYNEQFF.

This clonotype was counted a single time. V is TRBV18 and J is TRBJ2-1; possible D gene TRBD1, 5 bases. The CDR3 contains 14 residues. V was trimmed by 3 bases and J by 5 bases, leaving 11 bases between them. Germline-derived CDR1 and CDR2 are KGHSH and LQKENI. CDR3 amino acids: CASSPPDSNNEQFF. The CDR3 nucleotides are TGTGCCAGCTCACCCCCCGACAGTAACAATGAGCAGTTCTTC.

V usage is TRBV5-1 and J usage is TRBJ2-7; D is ambiguous. V lost 3 bases to trimming and J lost 3 bases, with 13 bases between them. Germline V gene data show CDR1 as SGHRS and CDR2 as YFSETQ. The CDR3 consists of 14 residues. This chain's CDR3 is CASSSTGPHYEQYF. Written as DNA, the CDR3 is TGCGCCAGCAGCTCCACGGGTCCCCACTACGAGCAGTACTTC.

J is TRBJ2-5 and V is TRBV7-2, with unresolved D. The CDR3 is made up of 15 amino acids. Germline V CDR1 and CDR2: SGHTA, FQGNSA. V lost 5 bases and J lost 5, with 18 bases in between. The CDR3 DNA is TGTGCCAGCAGCCCAGATGTGGCTAGTTGGGAGACCCAGTACTTC. This codes for CASSPDVASWETQYF.

The rearrangement uses TRBV5-1 and TRBJ2-7; D is tentatively TRBD1 or TRBD2 (5 bases each). V lost 3 bases and J lost 5, with 18 bases in between. Germline V gene data show CDR1 as SGHRS and CDR2 as YFSETQ. The CDR3 loop spans 15 amino acids. CDR3 sequence reads: CASSSVGHRGNEQYF. CDR3 sequence (DNA): TGCGCCAGCAGCTCGGTGGGGCACCGGGGAAACGAGCAGTACTTC. Full variable domain (remainder filled in from reference TRBV5-1 and TRBJ2-7): KAGVTQTPRYLIKTRGQQVTLSCSPISGHRSVSWYQQTPGQGLQFLFEYFSETQRNKGNFPGRFSGRQFSNSRSEMNVSTLELGDSALYLCASSSVGHRGNEQYFGPGTRLTVT.

This clonotype was picked up a small number of times. The V and J genes are TRBV7-9 and TRBJ2-3; TRBD2 aligns across 8 bases. V gave up 5 bases and J gave up 3 bases; unmatched junction bases: 10. The germline gives CDR1 SEHNR, CDR2 FQNEAQ (reference sequence). The CDR3 contains 16 residues. The CDR3 here is CASSPPPSGGTDTQYF. DNA for the CDR3: TGTGCCAGCAGCCCACCCCCGAGCGGGGGAACAGATACGCAGTATTTT.

In this sample, this clonotype turned up once. The chain links TRBV12-3 or TRBV12-4 to TRBJ2-3; no definite D call. Trimming left V 6 bases short and J 6 bases short, with 13 bases between. The CDR3 is made up of 13 amino acids. As DNA, the CDR3 is TGTGCCAGCAGACATCTAGGGTGTGATACGCAGTATTTT. This encodes CASRHLGCDTQYF.

This clonotype was seen repeatedly, ten times or more. The rearrangement links TRBV7-9 to TRBJ2-3; the D is unclear. The CDR3 sequence is 14 residues long. The germline V gene has CDR1 SEHNR and CDR2 FQNEAQ (reference sequence). V was pared by 2 bases and J by 1 base, with 7 bases between. The CDR3 loop is CASSLKKRTDTQYF. For the CDR3, the DNA is TGTGCCAGCAGCTTAAAAAAACGCACAGATACGCAGTATTTT.

The gene calls are TRBV13 and TRBJ2-5, with TRBD2 identical over 12 bases. Per germline, CDR1 PRHDT and CDR2 FYEKMQ (reference sequence). J was trimmed by 5 bases and V by 0 bases; bases with no gene match: 4. The CDR3 spans 16 residues. As DNA, the CDR3 is TGTGCCAGCAGCTTAGGCGGACTAGCGGGGCTGGAGACCCAGTACTTC. Protein sequence: CASSLGGLAGLETQYF.

This clonotype was counted at least ten times. The chain employs TRBV7-9 and TRBJ2-7, with 7 positions matching TRBD1. V lost 5 bases to trimming and J lost 4 bases; unmatched junction nucleotides: 5. Looked up from germline, CDR1 is SEHNR and CDR2 is FQNEAQ (reference sequence). The CDR3 spans 13 residues. Here the CDR3 DNA reads TGTGCCAGCAGCCCCACAGGGGCGTACGAGCAGTACTTC. Translating gives CASSPTGAYEQYF.

This clonotype was detected only a few times. J is TRBJ1-1 and V is TRBV20-1, with a weak D call TRBD1 (6 bases). Germline CDR1 and CDR2: DFQATT and SNEGSKA (reference sequence). The germline V and J ends were trimmed by 6 bases and 4 bases, with 18 bases remaining between them. The CDR3 runs 14 residues. The CDR3 nucleotides are TGCAGTGCCGGGTGGGGGGGGCGAGGCACTGAAGCTTTCTTT. Its translation: CSAGWGGRGTEAFF.

V and J are TRBV12-3 or TRBV12-4 and TRBJ2-1, with 7 nucleotides matching TRBD1. V shed 5 bases, J shed 8 bases, and the junction held 12 bases outside the gene matches. This CDR3 region has 15 residues. CDR3 loop: CASSEGQGVGDEQFF. CDR3 DNA sequence: TGTGCCAGCAGTGAAGGGCAGGGGGTCGGGGATGAGCAGTTCTTC.

This clonotype was seen a few times. CDR3 amino acids: CSATGLAGGNEQFF. CDR3 nucleotides: TGCAGTGCTACGGGACTAGCGGGGGGGAATGAGCAGTTCTTC. The rearrangement uses TRBV20-1 and TRBJ2-1; TRBD2 agrees at 16 bases. The germline V gene encodes CDR1 DFQATT and CDR2 SNEGSKA (reference sequence). The CDR3 consists of 14 residues. The V segment lost 4 bases and the J segment 7 bases; nucleotides outside the gene matches: 1.

The rearrangement uses TRBV29-1 and TRBJ2-7; TRBD2 agrees at 8 bases. The CDR3 contains 15 residues. The V gene end was trimmed by 4 bases and the J gene end by 5 bases; junction bases not matched to a gene: 13. The germline V gene has CDR1 SQVTM and CDR2 ANQGSEA. The CDR3 sequence: CSVVYRGGLGDEQYF. CDR3 coding DNA: TGCAGCGTTGTTTATCGGGGGGGCCTCGGAGACGAGCAGTACTTC.

The chain recombines TRBV20-1 with TRBJ2-1; tentatively, D is TRBD2 (5 bases). The CDR3 is made up of 14 amino acids. V was cut by 0 bases and J by 7 bases, with 13 bases left in between. CDR1 and CDR2 from the germline V gene are DFQATT and SNEGSKA (reference sequence). The CDR3 nucleotides are TGCAGTGCTAGAGATTGGGAGTGGGCGAATGAGCAGTTCTTC. Its translation is CSARDWEWANEQFF.